Following are 30 T cell receptor beta chains from one sample sequenced in a study of shared clonotypes between healthy human individuals. Here immunoSEQ multiplex PCR was the method, and the copy in TCRdb shows in-frame clones only, minus some. The sample holds about 2.3 million clones, just under 95% seen once. The source material was naive CD4+ T cells from PBMCs. The subset denotes: CD45RA+ positively selected. These TCRs come from a man aged 18 to 29 in good health. Some clones in this sample may be carry-over from other donors' samples.

This clone showed up just once. The genes are TRBV7-2 and TRBJ1-5; TRBD1 matches 8 bases. The CDR3 is 14 residues long. The ends lost 7 bases at V and 5 bases at J; junction bases unmatched: 7. CDR1 SGHTA and CDR2 FQGNSA come from the germline V gene. CDR3 sequence reads: CASNPGQGHQPQHF. The CDR3 DNA is TGTGCCAGCAACCCTGGACAGGGACATCAGCCCCAGCATTTT.

The V and J genes are TRBV2 and TRBJ1-3; D unresolved. V gave up 2 bases and J gave up 0 bases, with 11 bases separating them. Germline V lookup: CDR1 SNHLY, CDR2 FYNNEI. This CDR3 is built from 16 residues. The CDR3 bases are TGTGCCAGCAGTGAACAGGTGTCGAGCTCTGGAAACACCATATATTTT. It specifies CASSEQVSSSGNTIYF. The full variable domain, rest sourced from reference TRBV2 and TRBJ1-3, is EPEVTQTPSHQVTQMGQEVILRCVPISNHLYFYWYRQILGQKVEFLVSFYNNEISEKSEIFDDQFSVERPDGSNFTLKIRSTKLEDSAMYFCASSEQVSSSGNTIYFGEGSWLTVV.

The V gene is TRBV5-1, the J gene TRBJ2-5, with D tentatively TRBD1 or TRBD2 (5 bases each). The CDR3 totals 14 residues. Germline CDR1 is SGHRS and CDR2 is YFSETQ. V was clipped by 0 bases and J by 7 bases, with 13 bases between them. CDR3 bases: TGCGCCAGCAGCTTGGACAGGATTGAGGGGACCCAGTACTTC. As protein: CASSLDRIEGTQYF.

The chain employs TRBV12-5 and TRBJ1-1; D is unresolved. Trimming stripped 1 base from V and 5 bases from J, with 8 bases between. Germline values: CDR1 LGHNT, CDR2 FRNRAP. The CDR3 spans 13 residues. The CDR3 nucleotides are TGTGCTAGTGGTTTGGACGGAGGTACTGAAGCTTTCTTT. The encoded protein is CASGLDGGTEAFF. Full variable domain (missing parts from reference TRBV12-5 and TRBJ1-1): DARVTQTPRHKVTEMGQEVTMRCQPILGHNTVFWYRQTMMQGLELLAYFRNRAPLDDSGMPKDRFSAEMPDATLATLKIQPSEPRDSAVYFCASGLDGGTEAFFGQGTRLTVV.

The chain has TRBV13 and TRBJ2-7; a weak D match, TRBD1 (7 bases). Germline V CDR1 and CDR2: PRHDT, FYEKMQ (reference sequence). Trimming shortened V by 5 bases and J by 1 base, and 15 bases separated the two germline ends. This CDR3 spans 15 amino acids. Here the CDR3 reads CASSLTAGGSYEQYF. Here the CDR3 DNA reads TGTGCCAGCAGCCTGACGGCAGGGGGGTCCTACGAGCAGTACTTC.

This clone has just one count. V is TRBV7-9 and J is TRBJ2-7; tentatively, D is TRBD2 (5 bases). Trimming removed 1 base at V and 6 bases at J, with 13 bases between. There are 14 residues in the CDR3. Germline assignment: CDR1 SEHNR and CDR2 FQNEAQ (reference sequence). CDR3 region: CASSLGGSGVEQYF. The CDR3 coding sequence is TGTGCCAGCAGCTTAGGTGGCTCCGGGGTCGAGCAGTACTTC.

V usage is TRBV7-2 and J usage is TRBJ1-1; D is uncertain. The germline gives CDR1 SGHTA, CDR2 FQGNSA. The CDR3 runs to 15 residues. Trimming pared 2 bases from V and 1 base from J, leaving 11 bases between. The CDR3 nucleotides read TGTGCCAGCAGCTTATATGGAACCTCGAACACTGAAGCTTTCTTT. Its translation is CASSLYGTSNTEAFF.

This chain joins TRBV18 and TRBJ2-6; D is possibly TRBD1 or TRBD2 (5 bases each). Trimming cost V 2 bases and J 0 bases, with 17 bases left between them. The CDR3 has 19 amino acids. Germline V gene data show CDR1 as KGHSH and CDR2 as LQKENI. The CDR3 spells CASSPSGDLYSSGANVLTF. DNA of the CDR3: TGTGCCAGCTCACCAAGTGGGGACCTCTATAGCTCTGGGGCCAACGTCCTGACTTTC.

To note about this clone: The same CDR3 arises from other DNA sequences in this sample as well. The DNA of the CDR3 is TGCGCCAGCAGCTTGGCCGGGACAGGAGCTAACACTGAAGCTTTCTTT. Translation gives CASSLAGTGANTEAFF. The V call is TRBV5-1, the J call TRBJ1-1; 8 positions match TRBD1. This CDR3 comprises 16 residues. Germline assignment: CDR1 SGHRS and CDR2 YFSETQ. The J segment lost 2 bases and the V segment lost 0 bases, leaving 6 bases of the junction unmatched.

The V and J genes are TRBV9 and TRBJ2-1; 7 bases fit TRBD1. J gave up 0 bases and V 3 bases, and 3 bases lay outside the gene matches. The CDR3 loop spans 15 amino acids. Germline V gene lookup returns CDR1 SGDLS and CDR2 YYNGEE. The CDR3 sequence is CASSATGVSYNEQFF. CDR3 sequence (DNA): TGTGCCAGCAGCGCAACAGGGGTCTCCTACAATGAGCAGTTCTTC.

Only one count was recorded for this clone. The sample has other DNA sequences that encode this CDR3 too. The V gene is TRBV28, the J gene TRBJ1-2; maybe TRBD1 (6 bases). The CDR3 has 13 residues. Germline V gene lookup returns CDR1 MDHEN and CDR2 SYDVKM. V lost 3 bases, J lost 5 bases, and 10 bases lay in between. This CDR3 reads CASSLPGQYGYTF. CDR3 bases: TGTGCCAGCAGTTTGCCAGGACAGTATGGCTACACCTTC.

This clone was seen a single time. This chain links TRBV19 with TRBJ1-2; D ambiguous. In germline, CDR1 is LNHDA, CDR2 SQIVND (reference sequence). The V and J ends lost 5 bases and 3 bases respectively, with 10 bases between them. The CDR3 loop spans 13 amino acids. The CDR3: CASSPNRDYGYTF. The CDR3 nucleotides are TGTGCCAGTAGTCCGAATAGAGACTATGGCTACACCTTC.

A word on this clone: The identical CDR3 is also encoded by other nucleotide sequences in the sample. This sequence joins TRBV6-5 and TRBJ1-2; 7 nucleotides align to TRBD1. Trimming cost V 0 bases and J 5 bases; bases outside gene matches: 3. The germline V gene has CDR1 MNHEY and CDR2 SVGAGI. CDR3 length: 14 residues. CDR3: CASSYSAGGYGYTF. DNA for the CDR3: TGTGCCAGCAGTTACTCGGCAGGGGGATATGGCTACACCTTC.

Of note for this clone: The sample contains more than one DNA sequence encoding this CDR3. This CDR3 reads CASSLSHTDTQYF. CDR3 DNA: TGTGCCAGCAGTTTATCCCACACAGATACGCAGTATTTT. This sequence joins TRBV28 and TRBJ2-3; D is uncertain. The CDR3 sequence is 13 residues long. V lost 1 base, J lost 2 bases, and 4 bases lay in between. Germline CDR1 reads MDHEN; CDR2 reads SYDVKM.

With regard to this clone: The sample carries other DNA sequences with the same CDR3. The chain is built from TRBV9 and TRBJ2-1; D gene unclear. CDR1 is SGDLS and CDR2 is YYNGEE in the germline V gene. Trimming took 0 bases from V and 0 from J, leaving 7 bases between them. This CDR3 is 15 amino acids long. CDR3 region: CASSVATGSYNEQFF. The CDR3 region has the DNA TGTGCCAGCAGCGTAGCTACGGGCTCCTACAATGAGCAGTTCTTC.

In its sample, this clone was seen once. The rearrangement uses TRBV7-2 and TRBJ2-1; no clear D. The CDR3 runs 13 residues. The germline CDR1 and CDR2 sequences are SGHTA and FQGNSA. V was cut by 1 base and J by 10 bases, with 11 bases left in between. This CDR3 is CASSLVESSEQFF. The CDR3 region has the DNA TGTGCCAGCAGCTTAGTCGAATCCAGCGAGCAGTTCTTC.

This chain connects TRBV29-1 to TRBJ2-3; D unclear. The germline gives CDR1 SQVTM, CDR2 ANQGSEA. The V and J ends lost 2 bases and 4 bases respectively, with 7 bases between them. The CDR3 sequence is 12 residues long. CDR3 sequence: CSVETAPDTQYF. The DNA of the CDR3 is TGCAGCGTTGAAACGGCACCAGATACGCAGTATTTT.

This chain uses TRBV5-1 with TRBJ2-5; 7 nucleotides align to TRBD2. Per germline, CDR1 SGHRS and CDR2 YFSETQ. With V trimmed by 3 bases and J by 5 bases, 7 bases remained unmatched. The CDR3 consists of 14 residues. This CDR3 is CASSSAGVRETQYF. The CDR3 DNA is TGCGCCAGCAGCTCCGCGGGAGTCCGGGAGACCCAGTACTTC.

The rearrangement uses TRBV11-2 and TRBJ1-2; D gene unclear. V was clipped by 3 bases and J by 0 bases, with 5 bases between them. Germline CDR1 SGHAT, CDR2 FQNNGV. This CDR3 has 13 amino acids. CDR3 in DNA: TGTGCCAGCAGCTTCCAGACTAACTATGGCTACACCTTC. The encoded protein is CASSFQTNYGYTF.

V is TRBV9 and J is TRBJ2-2; a possible D gene is TRBD2 (5 bases). From germline, CDR1 is SGDLS and CDR2 YYNGEE. The CDR3 is 15 amino acids. Trimming cost V 4 bases and J 1 base, with 11 bases left between them. DNA of the CDR3: TGTGCCAGCAGCCCCCGGACTCAGAACACCGGGGAGCTGTTTTTT. As protein: CASSPRTQNTGELFF.

The chain has TRBV5-1 and TRBJ2-3; 7 positions match TRBD1. Trimming cost V 7 bases and J 1 base; bases outside gene matches: 6. Germline V CDR1 and CDR2: SGHRS, YFSETQ. There are 14 residues in the CDR3. CDR3 DNA sequence: TGCGCCAGCGGCGACAGGGTGGGCACAGATACGCAGTATTTT. Its translation is CASGDRVGTDTQYF.

The J gene is TRBJ2-2, the V gene TRBV7-2; D is perhaps TRBD2 (7 bases). Germline V gene lookup returns CDR1 SGHTA and CDR2 FQGNSA. This CDR3 is built from 15 residues. V lost 5 bases, J lost 2 bases, and 12 bases lay in between. CDR3 region: CASSGGGSNTGELFF. CDR3 coding DNA: TGTGCCAGCAGCGGGGGCGGGAGTAACACCGGGGAGCTGTTTTTT.

The rearrangement uses TRBV6-1 and TRBJ2-7; D remains ambiguous. The V and J ends lost 3 bases and 4 bases respectively, with 10 bases between them. Germline-derived CDR1 and CDR2 are MNHNS and SASEGT. The CDR3 sequence is 13 residues long. The CDR3 loop is CASSDQPVYEQYF. The CDR3 nucleotides are TGTGCCAGCAGTGATCAACCGGTTTACGAGCAGTACTTC.

The CDR3 sequence is CASSLIGASLGELFF. Here the CDR3 DNA reads TGTGCCAGCAGCTTGATTGGGGCATCCCTTGGGGAGCTGTTTTTT. The chain carries TRBV7-2 and TRBJ2-2, with a possible D match to TRBD1 (5 bases). The V gene lost 3 bases and the J gene lost 8 bases, with 16 bases spanning the gap. Germline-derived CDR1 and CDR2 are SGHTA and FQGNSA. The CDR3 sequence is 15 residues long. Complete variable domain (other parts from reference TRBV7-2 and TRBJ2-2): GAGVSQSPSNKVTEKGKDVELRCDPISGHTALYWYRQSLGQGLEFLIYFQGNSAPDKSGLPSDRFSAERTGGSVSTLTIQRTQQEDSAVYLCASSLIGASLGELFFGEGSRLTVL.

As concerns this clone: Other DNA sequences of this sample code for an identical CDR3. This rearrangement joins TRBV18 to TRBJ2-1, with TRBD1 matching 7 bases. CDR1 is KGHSH, CDR2 LQKENI, per germline. After removal of 0 bases from V and 2 bases from J, the junction contained 1 base not matched to a gene. This CDR3 is built from 15 residues. In DNA form, the CDR3 reads TGTGCCAGCTCACCACCCGGGACAGCCTACAATGAGCAGTTCTTC. As protein: CASSPPGTAYNEQFF.

The chain uses TRBV5-1 and TRBJ2-5; 7 bases are a match to TRBD2. There are 17 residues in the CDR3. V lost 4 bases to trimming and J lost 4 bases; unmatched junction nucleotides: 16. Germline V gene sequence: CDR1 SGHRS, CDR2 YFSETQ. The chain's CDR3 is CASSHGLVFAPRETQYF. The CDR3 coding sequence is TGCGCCAGCAGCCACGGACTAGTTTTTGCCCCAAGAGAGACCCAGTACTTC.

The chain joins TRBV18 to TRBJ1-1; TRBD1 aligns across 8 bases. Germline V lookup: CDR1 KGHSH, CDR2 LQKENI. Trimming took 3 bases from V and 4 from J; bases not matched to a gene: 7. The CDR3 totals 15 residues. CDR3 in amino acids: CASSPTRGLGTEAFF. The CDR3 bases are TGTGCCAGCTCACCCACCAGGGGGCTAGGCACTGAAGCTTTCTTT.

Worth noting for this clone: At one of its ends the junction is not consistent with the germline gene, which may arise from a read error. The chain joins TRBV5-4 to TRBJ1-2; D may be TRBD1 (6 bases). The CDR3 covers 14 residues. CDR1 is SGHNT and CDR2 is YYREEE in the germline V gene (reference sequence). The CDR3 loop reads CASSLGGQNYGYIF. CDR3 nucleotide sequence: TGTGCCAGCAGCTTGGGAGGACAGAACTATGGCTACATCTTC. Full variable domain (outside the CDR3, taken from reference TRBV5-4 and TRBJ1-2): ETGVTQSPTHLIKTRGQQVTLRCSSQSGHNTVSWYQQALGQGPQFIFQYYREEENGRGNFPPRFSGLQFPNYSSELNVNALELDDSALYLCASSLGGQNYGYIFGSGTRLTVV.

A single count supports this clone. The CDR3 DNA reads TGCAGTGCTGAAAGGGGAAATGAGCAGTTCTTC. This encodes CSAERGNEQFF. The rearrangement uses TRBV20-1 and TRBJ2-1; D is perhaps TRBD1 (5 bases). Germline V gene sequence: CDR1 DFQATT, CDR2 SNEGSKA (reference sequence). The CDR3 has 11 amino acids. The V and J ends lost 5 bases and 7 bases respectively, with 9 bases between them.

V is TRBV4-1 and J is TRBJ2-3; 7 nucleotides align to TRBD2. From germline, CDR1 is MGHRA and CDR2 YSYEKL. The ends lost 4 bases at V and 8 bases at J; junction bases unmatched: 9. The CDR3 runs to 14 residues. CDR3 region: CASSRGLVTRTQYF. The DNA for the CDR3 is TGCGCCAGCAGCCGAGGACTAGTGACACGTACGCAGTATTTT.